This T cell receptor (beta chain) was captured by sequencing in a study of cytomegalovirus exposure and HLA in healthy donors. Whole-study findings and limits: Per a later analysis, approximately 16,000 TCR beta sequences showed association with HLA alleles at 0.05 false discovery rate.

In this sample, this clone turned up a few times. Its antigen is unidentified. The PCR had 60 Vbeta and 13 Jbeta primers. Some clones are missing from TCRdb's copy, which holds only in-frame ones; the method was immunoSEQ multiplex PCR. The sample records roughly 150,000 clones, over 75% being singletons. CDR3 length: 14 residues. V was shortened by 8 bases and J by 5 bases, with 16 bases between the two germline ends. Looked up from germline, CDR1 is MGHDK and CDR2 is SYGVNS. What was sequenced was PBMCs. This TCR was sampled from a woman aged 25 to 39 in good health and CMV-seronegative. The V call is TRBV25-1, the J call TRBJ2-1; D is possibly TRBD1 (5 bases). The chain's CDR3 is CASLDNVGHNEQFF. The CDR3 nucleotides are TGTGCCAGCCTGGACAACGTAGGGCACAATGAGCAGTTCTTC.